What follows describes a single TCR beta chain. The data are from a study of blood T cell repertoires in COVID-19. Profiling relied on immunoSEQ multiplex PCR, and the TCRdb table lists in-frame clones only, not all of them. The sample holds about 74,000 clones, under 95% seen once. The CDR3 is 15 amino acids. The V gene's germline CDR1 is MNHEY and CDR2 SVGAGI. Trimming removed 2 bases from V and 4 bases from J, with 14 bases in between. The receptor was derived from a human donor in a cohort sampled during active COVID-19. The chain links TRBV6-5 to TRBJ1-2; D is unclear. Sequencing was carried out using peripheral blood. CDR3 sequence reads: CASSYDGWLGYGYTF. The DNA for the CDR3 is TGTGCCAGCAGTTACGACGGATGGCTAGGCTATGGCTACACCTTC.